A single sample gave rise to the 28 T cell receptor beta chains below, sequenced in a study of cytomegalovirus exposure and HLA in healthy donors. Primers: 60 Vbeta forward and 13 Jbeta reverse. Assay used: immunoSEQ multiplex PCR; TCRdb lists only in-frame clones, some missing. Of some 150,000 clones in the sample, approximately 80% are singletons; the top ten hold less than 2.5%. Sequencing was done on a sample of PBMCs. The receptors shown here come from a woman aged 45-65 years in good health and CMV-seronegative.

A few counts support this clone. The chain is built from TRBV28 and TRBJ2-1; 9 nucleotides agree with TRBD1. CDR3 length: 16 residues. V dropped 0 bases and J dropped 7; count of bases not matched to a gene: 7. Germline V gene lookup returns CDR1 MDHEN and CDR2 SYDVKM. This chain's CDR3 is CASSLWGQGGGNEQFF. The CDR3 DNA follows: TGTGCCAGCAGTTTATGGGGACAGGGTGGTGGGAATGAGCAGTTCTTC.

The chain is built from TRBV30 and TRBJ1-4; TRBD1 matches 8 bases. Germline V gene lookup returns CDR1 GTSNPN and CDR2 SVGIG (reference sequence). V trimming: 3 bases; J trimming: 5 bases; junction bases outside the gene matches: 5. The CDR3 extends over 14 amino acids. The CDR3: CAWSPGQANEKLFF. The CDR3 nucleotides read TGTGCCTGGAGCCCGGGACAGGCAAATGAAAAACTGTTTTTT. The full variable domain, in which reference TRBV30 and TRBJ1-4 provide the parts outside the CDR3, is SQTIHQWPATLVQPVGSPLSLECTVEGTSNPNLYWYRQAAGRGLQLLFYSVGIGQISSEVPQNLSASRPQDRQFILSSKKLLLSDSGFYLCAWSPGQANEKLFFGSGTQLSVL.

The chain has TRBV28 and TRBJ2-7, with D perhaps TRBD2 (5 bases). The germline V gene has CDR1 MDHEN and CDR2 SYDVKM. V shed 7 bases and J shed 2 bases, with 12 bases lying between them. The CDR3 totals 13 residues. CDR3 nucleotide sequence: TGTGCCAGCACCCCCCGAGGGACCTACGAGCAGTACTTC. Its protein product is CASTPRGTYEQYF.

Comment on this clone: Other nucleotide sequences from this sample produce the same CDR3. The CDR3 region is CASSYSRAQETQYF. The CDR3 region has the DNA TGTGCCAGCAGTTATTCCAGGGCACAGGAGACCCAGTACTTC. The gene calls are TRBV6-5 and TRBJ2-5; weak D call: TRBD1 (5 bases). CDR1 is MNHEY, CDR2 SVGAGI, per germline. Trimming cost V 3 bases and J 5 bases, with 13 bases left between them. The CDR3 is 14 residues long.

The chain joins TRBV28 to TRBJ1-2; no firm D call. CDR1 and CDR2 from the germline V gene are MDHEN and SYDVKM. This CDR3 has 13 residues. V was pared by 5 bases and J by 5 bases, with 12 bases between. Written as DNA, the CDR3 is TGTGCCAGCAGTACCCAACAGATTTATGGCTACACCTTC. This gives the protein CASSTQQIYGYTF.

The DNA for the CDR3 is TGTGCCAGCAGTCACGTAGGGGGCGCCGGGGAGCTGTTTTTT. Its protein is CASSHVGGAGELFF. V usage is TRBV6-6 and J usage is TRBJ2-2, with 7 bases identical to TRBD1. The V gene end was trimmed by 5 bases and the J gene end by 6 bases; junction bases not matched to a gene: 6. Germline-derived CDR1 and CDR2 are MNHNY and SVGAGI (reference sequence). The CDR3 is 14 residues long.

The gene calls are TRBV7-9 and TRBJ1-1; TRBD1 is a possible D gene (5 bases). The CDR3 loop spans 15 amino acids. Germline V CDR1 and CDR2: SEHNR, FQNEAQ (reference sequence). V lost 5 bases and J lost 2, with 15 bases in between. The CDR3 DNA follows: TGTGCCAGCAGCGAACCGGGGACTTCTAACACTGAAGCTTTCTTT. Residues: CASSEPGTSNTEAFF.

The V gene is TRBV11-1, the J gene TRBJ2-2; 10 positions match TRBD1. The CDR3 contains 15 residues. Trimming took 3 bases from V and 3 from J; bases not matched to a gene: 1. Germline-derived CDR1 and CDR2 are SGHAT and FQDESV (reference sequence). The CDR3: CASSLGQGHTGELFF. The CDR3 nucleotides are TGTGCCAGCAGCTTGGGACAGGGGCACACCGGGGAGCTGTTTTTT. Looking up the rest from reference TRBV11-1 and TRBJ2-2 gives the full variable domain: EAEVAQSPRYKITEKSQAVAFWCDPISGHATLYWYRQILGQGPELLVQFQDESVVDDSQLPKDRFSAERLKGVDSTLKIQPAELGDSAMYLCASSLGQGHTGELFFGEGSRLTVL.

The chain links TRBV6-4 to TRBJ1-6; no reliable D call. CDR3 size: 14 residues. Germline lookup yields CDR1 MRHNA and CDR2 SNTAGT. Trimming removed 0 bases at V and 7 bases at J, with 7 bases between. The CDR3 loop is CASSDSIANSPLHF. The CDR3 DNA sequence: TGTGCCAGCAGTGACTCGATTGCGAATTCACCCCTCCACTTT.

A few counts support this clone. A junction end diverges from the germline sequence, so it may reflect a read error. The J gene is TRBJ1-1, the V gene TRBV7-9; D gene uncertain. Germline CDR1 SEHNR, CDR2 FQNEAQ (reference sequence). The CDR3 has 16 residues. Written as DNA, the CDR3 is TGTTCCAGCAGCTTTGGAGGGATGGCCGGGAGCACTGAAGCTTTCTTT. This codes for CSSSFGGMAGSTEAFF.

The rearrangement links TRBV4-1 to TRBJ2-5; D gene uncertain. Germline V CDR1 and CDR2: MGHRA, YSYEKL. V dropped 3 bases and J dropped 0 bases, with 5 bases sitting between them. The CDR3 sequence is 13 residues long. This chain's CDR3 is CASSQENQETQYF. CDR3 nucleotide sequence: TGCGCCAGCAGCCAGGAGAACCAAGAGACCCAGTACTTC.

This clone was seen only once. The V call is TRBV5-1, the J call TRBJ2-6; 7 bases match TRBD1. The CDR3 loop spans 16 amino acids. Trimming cost V 2 bases and J 0 bases; bases outside gene matches: 2. CDR1 is SGHRS, CDR2 YFSETQ, per germline. CDR3 bases: TGCGCCAGCAGCTTACAGGGGAGCTCTGGGGCCAACGTCCTGACTTTC. The encoded protein is CASSLQGSSGANVLTF.

This clone was seen a handful of times. The chain has TRBV15 and TRBJ1-1, with a weak D call TRBD1 (5 bases). V was pared by 1 base and J by 5 bases, with 8 bases between. The CDR3 is made up of 13 amino acids. Germline CDR1 and CDR2: LNHNV and YYDKDF (reference sequence). CDR3 loop: CATSRAGGTEAFF. The CDR3 bases are TGTGCCACCAGCAGAGCTGGGGGGACTGAAGCTTTCTTT.

CDR3 nucleotide sequence: TGCGCCAGCAGCCAAGATCAAGGGGGCACTGAAGCTTTCTTT. Translating gives CASSQDQGGTEAFF. This chain connects TRBV4-3 to TRBJ1-1; weak D call: TRBD1 (6 bases). Trimming stripped 0 bases from V and 4 bases from J, with 9 bases between. Per germline, CDR1 LGHNA and CDR2 YSLEER. This CDR3 is 14 amino acids long.

There are a few counts of this clone. The junction departs from the called germline gene at one end, perhaps through a read error. This chain connects TRBV7-9 to TRBJ1-5; D is possibly TRBD1 (5 bases). Germline V gene lookup returns CDR1 SEHNR and CDR2 FQNEAQ (reference sequence). There are 14 residues in the CDR3. In nucleotides, the CDR3 is TGTTCCAGCAGTAAGGGAGGGGTCGGACAGCCCCAGCATTTT. It translates to CSSSKGGVGQPQHF.

The CDR3 sequence: CATRVGVGSTDTQYF. As DNA, the CDR3 is TGTGCCACCAGAGTCGGGGTTGGAAGCACAGATACGCAGTATTTT. This rearrangement joins TRBV15 to TRBJ2-3; a possible D gene is TRBD2 (5 bases). Looked up from germline, CDR1 is LNHNV and CDR2 is YYDKDF (reference sequence). This CDR3 contains 15 residues. V was cut by 6 bases and J by 0 bases, with 13 bases left in between.

V gene TRBV19 combines with J gene TRBJ1-6; 10 positions match TRBD1. The V and J ends lost 1 base and 9 bases, in that order; junction bases with no gene match: 6. The CDR3 runs to 16 residues. Germline V gene lookup returns CDR1 LNHDA and CDR2 SQIVND (reference sequence). This CDR3 reads CASSIGGTGVRSPLHF. The CDR3 DNA reads as TGTGCCAGTAGTATAGGGGGGACAGGGGTTCGTTCACCCCTCCACTTT.

V usage is TRBV21-1 and J usage is TRBJ2-1; the table calls TRBD2, which could not be checked here. TRBV21-1 is classified as a pseudogene. The CDR3 is 14 residues long. The CDR3 protein is CASRSGGTKNEQFF. The DNA of the CDR3 is TGTGCCAGCAGAAGCGGGGGGACCAAAAATGAGCAGTTCTTC.

The chain joins TRBV6-5 to TRBJ1-1; TRBD1 matches 7 bases. From germline, CDR1 is MNHEY and CDR2 SVGAGI. The length of the CDR3 is 14 residues. V shed 2 bases, J shed 1 base, and the junction held 1 base outside the gene matches. DNA of the CDR3: TGTGCCAGCAGTTACCGGGACAGGAACACTGAAGCTTTCTTT. The encoded protein is CASSYRDRNTEAFF.

This chain uses TRBV27 with TRBJ2-1, with 10 positions matching TRBD2. Germline CDR1 reads MNHEY; CDR2 reads SMNVEV (reference sequence). This CDR3 region has 15 residues. The V segment lost 7 bases and the J segment 7 bases; nucleotides outside the gene matches: 10. The CDR3: CASTLWSGRGNEQFF. For the CDR3, the DNA is TGTGCCAGCACCCTTTGGAGCGGGAGGGGTAATGAGCAGTTCTTC.

The gene calls are TRBV19 and TRBJ2-7; a possible D gene is TRBD2 (7 bases). Per germline, CDR1 LNHDA and CDR2 SQIVND (reference sequence). V was trimmed by 9 bases and J by 3 bases, leaving 12 bases between them. This CDR3 has 12 amino acids. The chain's CDR3 is CASQGGDYEQYF. The DNA of the CDR3 is TGTGCCAGCCAAGGGGGGGACTACGAGCAGTACTTC.

This rearrangement joins TRBV18 to TRBJ1-4; no clear D. This CDR3 region has 14 residues. With 4 bases removed from V and 5 bases from J, the gap between germline ends came to 11 bases. The germline V gene encodes CDR1 KGHSH and CDR2 LQKENI. The CDR3 here is CASSLTPGNEKLFF. The CDR3 region has the DNA TGTGCCAGCTCACTTACCCCCGGGAATGAAAAACTGTTTTTT.

The chain joins TRBV5-1 to TRBJ1-2; D is undetermined. The CDR3 contains 14 residues. Germline V gene data show CDR1 as SGHRS and CDR2 as YFSETQ. V dropped 0 bases and J dropped 4 bases, with 10 bases sitting between them. The CDR3 here is CASSLEVPGYGYTF. In nucleotides, the CDR3 is TGCGCCAGCAGCTTGGAGGTACCAGGCTATGGCTACACCTTC.

The genes are TRBV2 and TRBJ2-3; 7 bases line up with TRBD2. Germline V CDR1 and CDR2: SNHLY, FYNNEI. This CDR3 is built from 16 residues. The junction had 12 bases not matched to a gene; V was cut back by 7 bases and J by 2 bases. CDR3 coding DNA: TGTGCCAGCATAAGGGGATTAGCGGGCTTCACAGATACGCAGTATTTT. It specifies CASIRGLAGFTDTQYF.

V and J are TRBV5-1 and TRBJ2-7; tentative D call: TRBD1 (6 bases). This CDR3 is 14 amino acids long. CDR1 SGHRS and CDR2 YFSETQ come from the germline V gene. Trimming took 2 bases from V and 2 from J, leaving 11 bases between them. In DNA, the CDR3 is TGCGCCAGCAGCTTAGCCGGGACAACCTACGAGCAGTACTTC. Its translation is CASSLAGTTYEQYF. Combining the CDR3 with reference TRBV5-1 and TRBJ2-7 gives the whole variable domain KAGVTQTPRYLIKTRGQQVTLSCSPISGHRSVSWYQQTPGQGLQFLFEYFSETQRNKGNFPGRFSGRQFSNSRSEMNVSTLELGDSALYLCASSLAGTTYEQYFGPGTRLTVT.

This chain uses TRBV28 with TRBJ2-1, with 12 bases fitting TRBD2. Germline CDR1 is MDHEN and CDR2 is SYDVKM. Trimming at V came to 6 bases and at J to 0 bases, leaving 6 bases not matched to a gene. The length of the CDR3 is 17 residues. CDR3 bases: TGTGCCAGCAGGCTAGCGGGGGGGAGGAGCTCCTACAATGAGCAGTTCTTC. Amino acids: CASRLAGGRSSYNEQFF.

This clone was found once. The V gene is TRBV6-1, the J gene TRBJ2-7; TRBD1 might be the D (5 bases). Trimming took 4 bases from V and 3 from J, leaving 10 bases between them. This CDR3 has 13 residues. The germline gives CDR1 MNHNS, CDR2 SASEGT. CDR3 DNA: TGTGCCAGCAGTGGGGGCTTTGACTACGAGCAGTACTTC. This sequence encodes CASSGGFDYEQYF.

V and J are TRBV4-2 and TRBJ1-4, with D possibly being TRBD1 (5 bases). The germline V and J ends were trimmed by 4 bases and 8 bases, with 20 bases remaining between them. Germline CDR1 and CDR2: LGHNA and YNFKEQ. There are 16 residues in the CDR3. CDR3: CASSPQSGSGGEKLFF. The CDR3 nucleotides read TGTGCCAGCAGCCCGCAGTCCGGGTCCGGGGGGGAAAAACTGTTTTTT.